This T cell receptor (beta chain) was sequenced for a study of monozygotic twins with inflammatory bowel disease (dated by TCRdb to about 2019). About the full investigation: The full study comprised 30 or so monozygotic twin pairs: nine German pairs (four IBD-concordant, five IBD-discordant) and 19 IBD-discordant Danish pairs. The search for disease-associated traits relied mainly on comparing IBD patients with their genetically identical healthy co-twins within discordant pairs. Each individual had, on average, about 151 000 unique TCRalpha sequences and 181 000 unique TCRbeta sequences available for analysis. The paper's findings and limits, for the study overall: Compared with healthy twins, IBD patients shared fewer clonotypes with other individuals, and the difference was most pronounced in patients with signs of disease activity. Repertoire similarity did not differ between concordant and discordant twins, which could be due to limited statistical power. Different T cell subtypes could not be distinguished in the analysis. Background noise and inter-individual variability may have been introduced into the repertoires by the differing immunosuppressive treatments among patients. Measured by the inverse Simpson index, TCRbeta repertoire diversity was lower in IBD patients than in their healthy co-twins. The results gave no support for a single strong signal or clonotype linked to IBD.

Sequences LNHNV (CDR1) and YYDKDF (CDR2) are obtained from the germline V gene (reference sequence). The CDR3, cysteine through phenylalanine, is 20 amino acids long. No DNA has been recorded. From each donor, an approximately 2.5 ml peripheral blood sample was collected into PAXgene tubes and stored at -80 degrees C. Without any T cell sorting, total RNA was extracted from whole blood using the PAXgene blood miRNA kit on an automated QIAcube. Peripheral blood from monozygotic twin pairs concordant or discordant for inflammatory bowel disease was subjected to deep TCRalpha and TCRbeta repertoire profiling with unique molecular barcoding. Smoking habits were recorded for all twin pairs, and each individual was classified as a current, former or never smoker. Receptor amplification or capture employed 5' RACE. Preparation of each TCR library used around 3.5 ug of total RNA. For each sample, cDNA was synthesized in eight separate reactions using SMARTScribe reverse transcriptase. During cDNA synthesis, unique molecular identifiers containing a 6-nucleotide sample barcode were introduced by template switching. TCRalpha and TCRbeta cDNA was amplified in two nested PCRs of about 16 and 10 cycles, and bead purification was carried out after each PCR. Before amplification, cDNA was treated with uracil DNA-glycosylase and purified using the QIAquick PCR purification kit. The second PCR added Illumina TruSeq-compatible adapters along with sample-specific barcodes. Library quality and concentration were checked on TapeStation and Qubit, and libraries were pooled at 4.5 to 5.5 ng each. The pooled libraries were sequenced with 2 x 100 bp reads and custom sequencing primers on an Illumina HiSeq2500 single-index Rapid Run. As for how the authors treated the data: MiGEC version 1.2.6 was used for UMI-based consensus assembly, which corrected PCR and sequencing errors. MiXCR version 2.1.1 was used for V(D)J alignment, clonotype assembly and CDR3 extraction. To normalise gene usage, clonotype sharing and MAIT/NKT TCR abundance, the top 1000, 10 000 and 20 000 clonotypes in each sample were analysed. Diversity was computed as the inverse Simpson index with the vegan R package after downsampling to 27 000 UMIs. Paired Mann-Whitney U tests on discordant twin pairs were used, with Benjamini-Hochberg multiple-testing correction. Reads reprocessed by TCRdb are summarized as one entry per CDR3 protein sequence, and DNA is absent. What appears here as the V and J calls and clone size reflects TCRdb's work, not the paper's. The data table for this sample lists approximately 400,000 distinct CDR3 sequences. 2% to 2.5% of the sample is held by the ten biggest clonotypes.

On this clonotype: Its recognized antigen is unknown.

This chain joins TRBV15 to TRBJ1-6. Sequencing was performed on blood. The source of this sequence is a human donor with ulcerative colitis or Crohn's disease, or a healthy co-twin of an affected twin (not recorded which). The CDR3 has the sequence CATSLRQSSRLSSYNSPLHF.